The next 15 T cell receptor beta chains were all read from a single sample in a study of blood T cell repertoires in COVID-19. Generated by immunoSEQ multiplex PCR, the TCRdb table keeps only in-frame clones and is missing some. Here the sample spans 350,000 to 450,000 clones, 89% being singletons. The sequenced material came from peripheral blood. These receptors were obtained from a man aged 35 to 55 with acute or convalescent COVID-19.

The rearrangement uses TRBV2 and TRBJ2-1; 10 nucleotides align to TRBD1. CDR1 is SNHLY, CDR2 FYNNEI, per germline. This CDR3 contains 15 residues. The trim removed 6 bases at V and 0 bases at J, leaving 2 bases unmatched. The CDR3 bases are TGTGCCAGCAGCCGGACAGGGGGCTCCTACAATGAGCAGTTCTTC. It translates to CASSRTGGSYNEQFF.

V gene TRBV27 combines with J gene TRBJ1-5, with TRBD1 identical over 9 bases. The CDR3 runs to 15 residues. V was pared by 5 bases and J by 4 bases, with 6 bases of the junction left unmatched. Looked up from germline, CDR1 is MNHEY and CDR2 is SMNVEV (reference sequence). The CDR3 loop is CASSGTGTGNQPQHF. The CDR3 DNA reads as TGTGCCAGCAGTGGGACGGGGACAGGGAATCAGCCCCAGCATTTT.

This rearrangement joins TRBV28 to TRBJ1-1; D perhaps matches TRBD1 (6 bases). Trimming left V 6 bases short and J 8 bases short, with 25 bases between. The germline gives CDR1 MDHEN, CDR2 SYDVKM. The CDR3 spans 16 residues. As DNA, the CDR3 is TGTGCCAGCAGGGTCCTGTGGGGAGGGGGGATAAGGGAAGCTTTCTTT. It specifies CASRVLWGGGIREAFF.

CDR3 in amino acids: CASSAGTIEGEKLFF. The CDR3 DNA is TGCGCCAGCAGCGCGGGGACTATAGAGGGGGAAAAACTGTTTTTT. The chain employs TRBV4-3 and TRBJ1-4; D is perhaps TRBD1 (5 bases). Trimming shortened V by 5 bases and J by 8 bases, and 18 bases separated the two germline ends. Germline V gene data show CDR1 as LGHNA and CDR2 as YSLEER. The CDR3 totals 15 residues.

The chain recombines TRBV20-1 with TRBJ2-1, with a weak D call TRBD2 (6 bases). The CDR3 length is 11 residues. Germline V gives CDR1 DFQATT, CDR2 SNEGSKA (reference sequence). Deletions cut 6 bases from V and 5 bases from J, with 8 bases between. The CDR3 nucleotides read TGCAGTGCGGCGGGGAACAATGAGCAGTTCTTC. Translation: CSAAGNNEQFF.

The genes are TRBV28 and TRBJ2-6; possible D gene TRBD1, 6 bases. Germline-derived CDR1 and CDR2 are MDHEN and SYDVKM. V was shortened by 1 base and J by 2 bases, with 6 bases between the two germline ends. This CDR3 spans 15 amino acids. The CDR3 coding sequence is TGTGCCAGCAGTTTATACAGGGCTGGGGCCAACGTCCTGACTTTC. It is translated as CASSLYRAGANVLTF.

This clone has only one observation. The V gene is TRBV3-1 (or the pseudogene TRBV3-2), the J gene TRBJ2-3, with a weak D call TRBD1 (6 bases). Per germline, CDR1 LGHDT and CDR2 YNNKEL (reference sequence). CDR3 length: 14 residues. The V gene lost 2 bases and the J gene lost 6 bases, with 12 bases spanning the gap. For the CDR3, the DNA is TGTGCCAGCAGCCAAAGAACAGGGTATGATACGCAGTATTTT. As protein: CASSQRTGYDTQYF.

V is TRBV28 and J is TRBJ1-1; tentative D call: TRBD1 (5 bases). Deletions cut 3 bases from V and 0 bases from J, with 11 bases between. Germline CDR1 reads MDHEN; CDR2 reads SYDVKM. This CDR3 is built from 15 residues. The CDR3, as DNA: TGTGCCAGCAGTTTTACTCAGGGAATGAACACTGAAGCTTTCTTT. It yields the protein CASSFTQGMNTEAFF.

The V gene is TRBV6-1, the J gene TRBJ1-5; 8 positions agree with TRBD1. Unmatched junction bases numbered 6, after V lost 1 base and J lost 7 bases. Germline V gene data show CDR1 as MNHNS and CDR2 as SASEGT. The CDR3 sequence is 15 residues long. The CDR3 DNA reads TGTGCCAGCAGTGAAGGGGCGACAGGGGTCCAGCCCCAGCATTTT. It is translated as CASSEGATGVQPQHF.

The CDR3 spells CASSQGQGAQPQHF. The CDR3 DNA sequence: TGTGCCAGCAGCCAGGGACAGGGGGCTCAGCCCCAGCATTTT. V gene TRBV7-9 combines with J gene TRBJ1-5, with 12 bases that match TRBD1. Germline CDR1 is SEHNR and CDR2 is FQNEAQ (reference sequence). The ends lost 5 bases at V and 6 bases at J; junction bases unmatched: 2. This CDR3 is built from 14 residues.

Notes on this clone: Different DNA sequences within this sample yield the same CDR3. The chain carries TRBV5-4 and TRBJ1-2, with D perhaps matching TRBD1 (6 bases). The CDR3 runs 13 residues. Germline V gene data show CDR1 as SGHNT and CDR2 as YYREEE (reference sequence). With 0 bases removed from V and 3 bases from J, the gap between germline ends came to 6 bases. The DNA of the CDR3 is TGTGCCAGCAGCTTGGGACAGGACTATGGCTACACCTTC. Its translation: CASSLGQDYGYTF.

This clone was recorded at least ten times. The CDR3 sequence is CASSKLSGANVLTF. The CDR3 region has the DNA TGTGCCAGCAGCAAACTCTCTGGGGCCAACGTCCTGACTTTC. J is TRBJ2-6 and V is TRBV7-3, with D uncertain. The CDR3 covers 14 residues. In germline, CDR1 is SGHTA, CDR2 FQGTGA. The V gene lost 5 bases and the J gene lost 0 bases, with 5 bases spanning the gap. The variable domain in full, with the rest retrieved from reference TRBV7-3 and TRBJ2-6, is GAGVSQTPSNKVTEKGKYVELRCDPISGHTALYWYRQSLGQGPEFLIYFQGTGAADDSGLPNDRFFAVRPEGSVSTLKIQRTERGDSAVYLCASSKLSGANVLTFGAGSRLTVL.

The V call is TRBV27, the J call TRBJ1-5; 7 bases are a match to TRBD1. Germline V gene sequence: CDR1 MNHEY, CDR2 SMNVEV (reference sequence). After removal of 5 bases from V and 1 base from J, the junction contained 5 bases not matched to a gene. This CDR3 is built from 15 residues. CDR3: CASSDRVGSNQPQHF. The DNA for the CDR3 is TGTGCCAGCAGTGACAGGGTGGGAAGCAATCAGCCCCAGCATTTT.

The rearrangement uses TRBV28 and TRBJ1-1; 7 bases match TRBD1. Trimming cost V 6 bases and J 1 base; bases outside gene matches: 8. Per the germline V gene, CDR1 is MDHEN and CDR2 is SYDVKM. There are 15 residues in the CDR3. The CDR3, as DNA: TGTGCCAGCAGGCCGATGGGACAGCAGAACACTGAAGCTTTCTTT. Residues: CASRPMGQQNTEAFF.

The chain couples TRBV21-1 to TRBJ2-1; the D segment call TRBD1 is taken from the table without a DNA check. TRBV21-1 is a listed pseudogene. The CDR3 spans 16 residues. The CDR3 DNA is TGTGCCAGCAGCAACAACACAGGGGACCCCTACAATGAGCAGTTCTTC. It specifies CASSNNTGDPYNEQFF.